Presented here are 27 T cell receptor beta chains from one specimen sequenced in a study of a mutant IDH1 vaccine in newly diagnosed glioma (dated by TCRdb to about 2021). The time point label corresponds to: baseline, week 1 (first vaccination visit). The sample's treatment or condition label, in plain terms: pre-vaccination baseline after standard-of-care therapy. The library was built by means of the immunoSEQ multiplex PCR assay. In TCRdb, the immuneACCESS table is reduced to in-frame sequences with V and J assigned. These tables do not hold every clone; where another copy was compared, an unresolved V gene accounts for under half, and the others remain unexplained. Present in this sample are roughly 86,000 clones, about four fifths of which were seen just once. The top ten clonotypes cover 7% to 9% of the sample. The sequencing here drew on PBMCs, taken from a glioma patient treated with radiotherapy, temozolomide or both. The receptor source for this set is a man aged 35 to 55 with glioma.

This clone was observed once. The CDR3 reads CASSSKLAEYNEQFF. In DNA form, the CDR3 reads TGTGCCAGCAGTTCGAAACTAGCGGAGTACAATGAGCAGTTCTTC. The chain carries TRBV5-4 and TRBJ2-1; 8 nucleotides line up with TRBD2. Losses at the gene ends were 5 bases for V and 4 bases for J; bases not matched to a gene: 8. The CDR3 totals 15 residues. CDR1 SGHNT and CDR2 YYREEE come from the germline V gene (reference sequence).

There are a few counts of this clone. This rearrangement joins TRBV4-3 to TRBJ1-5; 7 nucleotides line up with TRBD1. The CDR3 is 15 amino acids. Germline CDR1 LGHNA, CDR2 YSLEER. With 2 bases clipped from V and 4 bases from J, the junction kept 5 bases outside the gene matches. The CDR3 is CASSQHQGQNQPQHF. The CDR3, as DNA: TGCGCCAGCAGCCAACACCAGGGACAGAATCAGCCCCAGCATTTT.

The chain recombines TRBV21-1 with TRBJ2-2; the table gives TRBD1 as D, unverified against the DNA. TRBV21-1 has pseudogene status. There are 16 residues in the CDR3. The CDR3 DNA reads TGTGCCAGCAGCAAAGGCGGGACAGGAGTCACCGGGGAGCTGTTTTTT. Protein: CASSKGGTGVTGELFF.

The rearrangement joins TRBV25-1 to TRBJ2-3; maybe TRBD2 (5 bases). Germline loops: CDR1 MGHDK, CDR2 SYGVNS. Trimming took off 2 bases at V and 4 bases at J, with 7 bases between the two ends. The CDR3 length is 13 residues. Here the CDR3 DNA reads TGTGCCAGCAGTGAACCAGCGGCAGATACGCAGTATTTT. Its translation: CASSEPAADTQYF.

CDR3 coding DNA: TGTGCCAGCACAATGTCCCCGGGCCTCGGGTGGCCCGGGGAGCTGTTTTTT. Its translation: CASTMSPGLGWPGELFF. V usage is TRBV21-1 and J usage is TRBJ2-2. TRBV21-1 corresponds to a pseudogene. This CDR3 region has 17 residues.

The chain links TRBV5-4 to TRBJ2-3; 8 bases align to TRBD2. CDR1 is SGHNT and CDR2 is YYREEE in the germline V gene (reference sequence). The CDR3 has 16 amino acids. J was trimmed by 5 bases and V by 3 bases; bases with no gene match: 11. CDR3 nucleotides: TGTGCCAGCAGCTCGCAGCGGGGGTCCGGAGGAGATACGCAGTATTTT. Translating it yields CASSSQRGSGGDTQYF.

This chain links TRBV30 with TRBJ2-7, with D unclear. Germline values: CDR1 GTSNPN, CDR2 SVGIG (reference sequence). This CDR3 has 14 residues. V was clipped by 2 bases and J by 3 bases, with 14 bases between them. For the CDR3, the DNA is TGTGCCTGGAGTTCCCCAGGTGGAAACTACGAGCAGTACTTC. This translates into CAWSSPGGNYEQYF. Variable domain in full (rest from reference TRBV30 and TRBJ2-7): SQTIHQWPATLVQPVGSPLSLECTVEGTSNPNLYWYRQAAGRGLQLLFYSVGIGQISSEVPQNLSASRPQDRQFILSSKKLLLSDSGFYLCAWSSPGGNYEQYFGPGTRLTVT.

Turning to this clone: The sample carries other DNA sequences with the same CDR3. The CDR3: CASSLGGEETQYF. CDR3 coding DNA: TGCGCCAGCAGCTTGGGAGGAGAAGAGACCCAGTACTTC. This chain joins TRBV5-1 and TRBJ2-5; D call uncertain. Germline lookup yields CDR1 SGHRS and CDR2 YFSETQ. This CDR3 comprises 13 residues. The ends were cut back, 0 bases at V and 3 bases at J, with 6 bases in the middle.

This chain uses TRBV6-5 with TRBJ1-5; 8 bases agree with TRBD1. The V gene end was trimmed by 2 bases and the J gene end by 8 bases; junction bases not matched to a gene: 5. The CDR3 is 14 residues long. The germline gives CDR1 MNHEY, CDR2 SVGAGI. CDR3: CASSYTRGREPQHF. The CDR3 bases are TGTGCCAGCAGTTACACCAGGGGGCGCGAGCCCCAGCATTTT.

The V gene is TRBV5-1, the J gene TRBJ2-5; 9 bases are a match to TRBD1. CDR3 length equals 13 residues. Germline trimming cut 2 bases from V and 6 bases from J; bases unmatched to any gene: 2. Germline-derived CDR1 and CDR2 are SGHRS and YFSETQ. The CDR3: CASSFGQGKTQYF. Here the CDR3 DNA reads TGCGCCAGCAGCTTCGGACAGGGGAAGACCCAGTACTTC.

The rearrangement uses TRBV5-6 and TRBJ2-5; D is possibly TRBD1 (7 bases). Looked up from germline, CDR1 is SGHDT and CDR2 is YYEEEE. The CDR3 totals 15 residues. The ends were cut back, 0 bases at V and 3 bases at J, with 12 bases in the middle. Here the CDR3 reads CASSLVGRGEETQYF. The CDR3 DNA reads TGTGCCAGCAGCTTGGTAGGCAGGGGGGAAGAGACCCAGTACTTC.

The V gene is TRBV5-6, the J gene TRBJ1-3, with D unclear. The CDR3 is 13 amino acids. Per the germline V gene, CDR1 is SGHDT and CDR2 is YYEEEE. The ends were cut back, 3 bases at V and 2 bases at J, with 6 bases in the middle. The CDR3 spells CASSSTPGNTIYF. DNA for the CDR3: TGTGCCAGCAGCTCTACGCCTGGAAACACCATATATTTT.

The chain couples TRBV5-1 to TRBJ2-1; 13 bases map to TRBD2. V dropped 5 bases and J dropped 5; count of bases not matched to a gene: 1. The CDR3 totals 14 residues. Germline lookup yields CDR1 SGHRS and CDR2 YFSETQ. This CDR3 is CASRGLAGDNEQFF. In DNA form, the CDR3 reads TGCGCCAGCAGAGGACTAGCGGGAGACAATGAGCAGTTCTTC.

CDR3 protein: CASSLGQGAQKEKLFF. The DNA for the CDR3 is TGTGCCAGCAGCTTAGGACAGGGGGCGCAGAAGGAAAAACTGTTTTTT. This sequence joins TRBV7-6 and TRBJ1-4, with 10 bases fitting TRBD1. Germline loops: CDR1 SGHVS, CDR2 FNYEAQ. V shed 1 base, J shed 8 bases, and the junction held 7 bases outside the gene matches. CDR3 size: 16 residues.

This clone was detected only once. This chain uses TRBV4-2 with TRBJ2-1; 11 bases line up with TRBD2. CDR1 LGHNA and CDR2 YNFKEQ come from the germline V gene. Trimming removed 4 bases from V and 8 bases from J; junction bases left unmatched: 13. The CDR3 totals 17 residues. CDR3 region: CASSLRTLAGGLDEQFF. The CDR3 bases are TGTGCCAGCAGCCTCCGAACTTTAGCGGGGGGGCTCGATGAGCAGTTCTTC.

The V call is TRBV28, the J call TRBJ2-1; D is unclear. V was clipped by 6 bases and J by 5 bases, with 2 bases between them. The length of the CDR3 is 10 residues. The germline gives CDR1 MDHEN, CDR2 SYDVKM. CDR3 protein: CASSDNEQFF. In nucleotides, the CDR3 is TGTGCCAGCAGCGACAATGAGCAGTTCTTC.

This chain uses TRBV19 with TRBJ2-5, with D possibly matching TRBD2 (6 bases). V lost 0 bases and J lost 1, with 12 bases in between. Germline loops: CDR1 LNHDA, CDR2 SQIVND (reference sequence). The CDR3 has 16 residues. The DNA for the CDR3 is TGTGCCAGTAGTATAGATCGGAGGGGTGGCCAAGAGACCCAGTACTTC. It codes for CASSIDRRGGQETQYF. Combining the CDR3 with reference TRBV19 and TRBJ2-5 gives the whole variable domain DGGITQSPKYLFRKEGQNVTLSCEQNLNHDAMYWYRQDPGQGLRLIYYSQIVNDFQKGDIAEGYSVSREKKESFPLTVTSAQKNPTAFYLCASSIDRRGGQETQYFGPGTRLLVL.

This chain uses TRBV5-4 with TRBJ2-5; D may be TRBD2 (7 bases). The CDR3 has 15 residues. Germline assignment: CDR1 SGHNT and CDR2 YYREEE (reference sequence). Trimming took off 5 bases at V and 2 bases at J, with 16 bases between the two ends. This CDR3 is CASSFKAGAQETQYF. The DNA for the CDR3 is TGTGCCAGCAGTTTCAAGGCGGGGGCGCAAGAGACCCAGTACTTC.

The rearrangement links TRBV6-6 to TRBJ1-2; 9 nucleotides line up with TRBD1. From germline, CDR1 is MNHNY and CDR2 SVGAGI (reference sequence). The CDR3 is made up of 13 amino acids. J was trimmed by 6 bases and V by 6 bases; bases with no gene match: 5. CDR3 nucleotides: TGTGCCAGCAGCCGACAGGGGGGCGATGGCTACACCTTC. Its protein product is CASSRQGGDGYTF.

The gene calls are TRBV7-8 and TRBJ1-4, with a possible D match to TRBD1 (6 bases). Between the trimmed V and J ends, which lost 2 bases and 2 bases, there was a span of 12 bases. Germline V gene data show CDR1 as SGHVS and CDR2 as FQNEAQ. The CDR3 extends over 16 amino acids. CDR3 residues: CASSLPGQVTNEKLFF. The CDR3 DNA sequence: TGTGCCAGCAGCTTACCGGGACAAGTTACTAATGAAAAACTGTTTTTT.

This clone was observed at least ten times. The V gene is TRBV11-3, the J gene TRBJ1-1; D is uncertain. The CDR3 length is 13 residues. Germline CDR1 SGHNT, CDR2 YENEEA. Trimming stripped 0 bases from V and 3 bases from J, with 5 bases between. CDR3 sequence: CASSLDLDTEAFF. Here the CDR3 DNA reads TGTGCCAGCAGCTTAGATCTTGACACTGAAGCTTTCTTT.

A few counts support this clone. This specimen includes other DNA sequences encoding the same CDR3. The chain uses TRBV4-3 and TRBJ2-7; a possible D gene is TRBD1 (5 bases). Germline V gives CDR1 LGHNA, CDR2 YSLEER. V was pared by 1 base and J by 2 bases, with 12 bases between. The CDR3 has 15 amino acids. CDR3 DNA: TGCGCCAGCAGCCAAGGCCCAGGGAAGACCTACGAGCAGTACTTC. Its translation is CASSQGPGKTYEQYF.

Written as DNA, the CDR3 is TGTGCCAGCAGTGAATTGGGAGGGGGATTACAAGAGACCCAGTACTTC. It translates to CASSELGGGLQETQYF. The gene calls are TRBV25-1 and TRBJ2-5; tentatively, D is TRBD2 (7 bases). V was trimmed by 1 base and J by 2 bases, leaving 14 bases between them. Germline lookup yields CDR1 MGHDK and CDR2 SYGVNS. CDR3 length: 16 amino acids. Drawing the rest from reference TRBV25-1 and TRBJ2-5, the complete variable domain is EADIYQTPRYLVIGTGKKITLECSQTMGHDKMYWYQQDPGMELHLIHYSYGVNSTEKGDLSSESTVSRIRTEHFPLTLESARPSHTSQYLCASSELGGGLQETQYFGPGTRLLVL.

The CDR3 DNA is TGTGCCAGTAGTTGGACTAGCGGGAGGGGAGAGCAGTACTTC. Translated, it gives CASSWTSGRGEQYF. The rearrangement links TRBV19 to TRBJ2-7; 15 bases are shared with TRBD2. This CDR3 region has 14 residues. Germline CDR1 reads LNHDA; CDR2 reads SQIVND (reference sequence). V dropped 5 bases and J dropped 7; count of bases not matched to a gene: 3.

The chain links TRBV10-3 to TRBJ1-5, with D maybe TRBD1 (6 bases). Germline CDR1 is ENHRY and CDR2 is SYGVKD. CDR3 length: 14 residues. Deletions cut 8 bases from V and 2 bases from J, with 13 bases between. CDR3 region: CAIGGDRGNQPQHF. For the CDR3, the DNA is TGTGCCATCGGGGGCGACAGAGGCAATCAGCCCCAGCATTTT.

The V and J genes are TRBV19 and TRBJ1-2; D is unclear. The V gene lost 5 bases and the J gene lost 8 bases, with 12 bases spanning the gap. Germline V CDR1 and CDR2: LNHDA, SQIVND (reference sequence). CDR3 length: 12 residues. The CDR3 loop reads CASSDGMWGYTF. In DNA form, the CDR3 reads TGTGCCAGTAGTGACGGAATGTGGGGCTACACCTTC.

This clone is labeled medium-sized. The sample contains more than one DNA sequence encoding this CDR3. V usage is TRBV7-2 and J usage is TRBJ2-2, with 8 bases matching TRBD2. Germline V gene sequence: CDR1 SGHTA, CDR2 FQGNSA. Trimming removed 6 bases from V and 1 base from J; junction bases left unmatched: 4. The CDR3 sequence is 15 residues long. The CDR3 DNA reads TGTGCCAGCAGTCGGCTAGCGGGGAACACCGGGGAGCTGTTTTTT. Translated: CASSRLAGNTGELFF.